This TCR beta chain was obtained from a study of regulatory and conventional T cells in breast cancer. This clonotype appeared a few times. Germline lookup yields CDR1 MNHEY and CDR2 SMNVEV (reference sequence). After removal of 6 bases from V and 4 bases from J, the junction contained 8 bases not matched to a gene. The CDR3 has 14 amino acids. Using its own MiXCR run on the PCR reads, TCRdb lists one record per CDR3 protein. The table has under 20,000 distinct CDR3 sequences, 30% to 35% seen once. This clonotype originated in a female donor in good health. The source material was conventional T cells from blood. The chain couples TRBV27 to TRBJ1-2; 7 positions agree with TRBD1. The CDR3 is CASRTTGVGYGYTF. In DNA, the CDR3 is TGTGCCAGCAGAACCACAGGGGTAGGCTATGGCTACACCTTC.